Listed below are T cell receptor beta chains from one sample, sequenced in a study of shared clonotypes between healthy human individuals. This table comes from immunoSEQ multiplex PCR, and its TCRdb copy is limited to in-frame clones, with some not included. The sample consists of over 2 million clones, 90% to 95% of them appearing once. Sequencing used naive CD4+ T cells sorted from blood. All receptors come from a man between 18 and 35 years old in good health. Each CDR3 is given with its conserved first and last residue. A D gene is named only where the DNA matches it firmly. Size values are once, few and many counts, or a class for expanded clones, and some rows have none.

abundance: NA
v_gene: TRBV30
d_gene: TRBD1
j_gene: TRBJ2-3
CDR3nt: TGTGCCTGGAGTACCGGGGGACAGGGAAAGACAGATACGCAGTATTTT
CDR3aa: CAWSTGGQGKTDTQYF

abundance: NA
v_gene: TRBV6-1
d_gene: NA
j_gene: TRBJ2-1
CDR3nt: TGTGCCAGCTCCCCCGGCCCCCTAGACAGGACCGTGCAGTTCTTC
CDR3aa: CASSPGPLDRTVQFF

abundance: NA
v_gene: TRBV19
d_gene: NA
j_gene: TRBJ2-7
CDR3nt: TGTGCCAGTTCGGCGGGGCAGGCGGCGAACGAGCAGTACTTC
CDR3aa: CASSAGQAANEQYF

abundance: NA
v_gene: TRBV7-8
d_gene: TRBD2
j_gene: TRBJ2-1
CDR3nt: TGTGCCAGCAGCTTCTGGGGAACCGGGACTAGCGGGGGGCCCCACAATGAGCAGTTCTTC
CDR3aa: CASSFWGTGTSGGPHNEQFF

abundance: NA
v_gene: TRBV28
d_gene: NA
j_gene: TRBJ2-2
CDR3nt: TGTGCCAGCAGTTTAAGCCAGGGGCGAACCGGGGAGCTGTTTTTT
CDR3aa: CASSLSQGRTGELFF

abundance: NA
v_gene: TRBV5-4
d_gene: NA
j_gene: TRBJ1-4
CDR3nt: TGTGCCAGCAGCTTGGACAGCGCAACTAATGAAAAACTGTTTTTT
CDR3aa: CASSLDSATNEKLFF

abundance: NA
v_gene: TRBV7-9
d_gene: NA
j_gene: TRBJ2-7
CDR3nt: TGTGCCAGCAGCGAGGGACTTCAAGAGTACTTC
CDR3aa: CASSEGLQEYF

abundance: NA
v_gene: TRBV5-1
d_gene: NA
j_gene: TRBJ1-2
CDR3nt: TGCGCCAGCAGCTTGGAACCGAGCTATGGCTACACCTTC
CDR3aa: CASSLEPSYGYTF

abundance: NA
v_gene: TRBV6-6
d_gene: NA
j_gene: TRBJ2-7
CDR3nt: TGTGCCAGCACCCGGTTACAGGGCAACTACGAGCAGTACTTC
CDR3aa: CASTRLQGNYEQYF

abundance: NA
v_gene: TRBV9
d_gene: TRBD2
j_gene: TRBJ2-7
CDR3nt: TGTGCCAGCAGCGGAGAGAGACTAGCGGGGGCGAGCTCCTACGAGCAGTACTTC
CDR3aa: CASSGERLAGASSYEQYF

abundance: once
v_gene: TRBV27
d_gene: TRBD1
j_gene: TRBJ1-4
CDR3nt: TGTGCCAGCAGCGCCGACAGGGGGCTGGGTAATGAAAAACTGTTTTTT
CDR3aa: CASSADRGLGNEKLFF

abundance: NA
v_gene: TRBV11-2
d_gene: TRBD2
j_gene: TRBJ2-2
CDR3nt: TGTGCCAGCAGTCGTACTCCTAGCGGGAGTAGCGGGGAGCTGTTTTTT
CDR3aa: CASSRTPSGSSGELFF

abundance: NA
v_gene: TRBV27
d_gene: TRBD2
j_gene: TRBJ2-3
CDR3nt: TGTGCCAGCAGTTTAAGCCCTAATAGCGGGGGGGCACGAGATACGCAGTATTTT
CDR3aa: CASSLSPNSGGARDTQYF

abundance: NA
v_gene: TRBV7-2
d_gene: NA
j_gene: TRBJ2-1
CDR3nt: TGTGCCAGCAGCTCCCCATTATACAATGAGCAGTTCTTC
CDR3aa: CASSSPLYNEQFF

abundance: NA
v_gene: TRBV5-4
d_gene: TRBD2
j_gene: TRBJ2-5
CDR3nt: TGTGCCAGCAGCCCGGGACTAGCGGGAGTTCGAGAGACCCAGTACTTC
CDR3aa: CASSPGLAGVRETQYF

abundance: NA
v_gene: TRBV15
d_gene: TRBD2
j_gene: TRBJ2-2
CDR3nt: TGTGCCACCAGCAGAGATCAAGCGGGGGGCCGGTTTTGGAACACCGGGGAGCTGTTTTTT
CDR3aa: CATSRDQAGGRFWNTGELFF

abundance: NA
v_gene: TRBV14
d_gene: TRBD2
j_gene: TRBJ2-3
CDR3nt: TGTGCCAGCAGCCCTATAAGGCTAGCGGGGGCAGATACGCAGTATTTT
CDR3aa: CASSPIRLAGADTQYF

abundance: NA
v_gene: TRBV9
d_gene: TRBD1
j_gene: TRBJ2-2
CDR3nt: TGTGCCAGCAGCGCCCCGGGACAGAGTAACACCGGGGAGCTGTTTTTT
CDR3aa: CASSAPGQSNTGELFF